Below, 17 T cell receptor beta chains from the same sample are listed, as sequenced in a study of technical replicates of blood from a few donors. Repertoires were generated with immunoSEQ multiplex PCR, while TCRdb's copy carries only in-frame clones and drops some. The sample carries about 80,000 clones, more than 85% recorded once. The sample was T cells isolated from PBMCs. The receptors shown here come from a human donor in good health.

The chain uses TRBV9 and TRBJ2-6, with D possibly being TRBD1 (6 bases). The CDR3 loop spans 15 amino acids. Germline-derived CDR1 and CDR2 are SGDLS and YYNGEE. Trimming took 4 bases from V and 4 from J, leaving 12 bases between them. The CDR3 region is CASSKGTIGANVLTF. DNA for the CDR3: TGTGCCAGCAGCAAAGGGACAATCGGGGCCAACGTCCTGACTTTC.

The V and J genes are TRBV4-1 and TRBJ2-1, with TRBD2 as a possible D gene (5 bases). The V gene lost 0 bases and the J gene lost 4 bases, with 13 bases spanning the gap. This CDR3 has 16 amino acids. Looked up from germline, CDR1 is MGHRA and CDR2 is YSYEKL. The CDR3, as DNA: TGCGCCAGCAGCCAAGATCCAGCAGCGGCATACAATGAGCAGTTCTTC. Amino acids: CASSQDPAAAYNEQFF.

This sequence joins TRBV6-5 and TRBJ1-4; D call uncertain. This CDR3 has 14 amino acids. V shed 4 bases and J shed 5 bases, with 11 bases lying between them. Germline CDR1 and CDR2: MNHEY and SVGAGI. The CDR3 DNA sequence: TGTGCCAGCAGTTCCAGGCTGGAAAATGAAAAACTGTTTTTT. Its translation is CASSSRLENEKLFF.

The CDR3 protein is CASSLGEGSYEQYF. The CDR3 bases are TGTGCCAGCAGCCTTGGGGAGGGTAGCTACGAGCAGTACTTC. The chain couples TRBV4-2 to TRBJ2-7; 7 bases align to TRBD2. Trimming at V came to 4 bases and at J to 3 bases, leaving 6 bases not matched to a gene. The CDR3 is made up of 14 amino acids. CDR1 and CDR2 (germline): LGHNA, YNFKEQ.

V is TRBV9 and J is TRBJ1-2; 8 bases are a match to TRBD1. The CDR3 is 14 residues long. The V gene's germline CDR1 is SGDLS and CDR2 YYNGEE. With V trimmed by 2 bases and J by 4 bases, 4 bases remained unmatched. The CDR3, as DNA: TGTGCCAGCAGCGTCGGACAGGGAACCTATGGCTACACCTTC. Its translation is CASSVGQGTYGYTF.

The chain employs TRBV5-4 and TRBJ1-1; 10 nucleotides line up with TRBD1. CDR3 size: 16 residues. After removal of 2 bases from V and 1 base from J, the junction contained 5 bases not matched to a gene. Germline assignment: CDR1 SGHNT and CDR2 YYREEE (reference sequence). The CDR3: CASSFFGQGGNTEAFF. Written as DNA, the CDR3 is TGTGCCAGCAGCTTTTTCGGACAGGGGGGGAACACTGAAGCTTTCTTT. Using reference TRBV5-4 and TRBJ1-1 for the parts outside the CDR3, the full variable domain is ETGVTQSPTHLIKTRGQQVTLRCSSQSGHNTVSWYQQALGQGPQFIFQYYREEENGRGNFPPRFSGLQFPNYSSELNVNALELDDSALYLCASSFFGQGGNTEAFFGQGTRLTVV.

The chain's CDR3 is CASSLAGDGYGYTF. The CDR3 region has the DNA TGCGCCAGCAGCTTGGCCGGGGATGGCTATGGCTACACCTTC. This chain links TRBV5-1 with TRBJ1-2; D not certain. V shed 0 bases and J shed 4 bases, with 10 bases lying between them. Germline V CDR1 and CDR2: SGHRS, YFSETQ. CDR3 length: 14 residues.

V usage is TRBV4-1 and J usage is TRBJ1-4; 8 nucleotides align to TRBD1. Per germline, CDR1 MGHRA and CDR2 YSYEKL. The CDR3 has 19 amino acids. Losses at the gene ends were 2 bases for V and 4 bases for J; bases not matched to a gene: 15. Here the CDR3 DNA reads TGCGCCAGCAGCCAAACCCCTAATACAGGGGGAAGAAATAATGAAAAACTGTTTTTT. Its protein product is CASSQTPNTGGRNNEKLFF.

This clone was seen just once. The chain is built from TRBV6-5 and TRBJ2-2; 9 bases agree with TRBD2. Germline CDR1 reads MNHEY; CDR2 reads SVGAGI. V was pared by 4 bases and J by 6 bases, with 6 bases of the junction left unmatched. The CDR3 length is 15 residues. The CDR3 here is CASSSRAGGAGELFF. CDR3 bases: TGTGCCAGCAGTTCCCGAGCGGGGGGCGCCGGGGAGCTGTTTTTT.

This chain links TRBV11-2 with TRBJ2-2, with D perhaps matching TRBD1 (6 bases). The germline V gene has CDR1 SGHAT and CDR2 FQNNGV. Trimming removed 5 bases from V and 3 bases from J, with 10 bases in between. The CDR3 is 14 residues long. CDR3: CASSPGQYTGELFF. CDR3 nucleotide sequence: TGTGCCAGCAGCCCTGGACAGTACACCGGGGAGCTGTTTTTT.

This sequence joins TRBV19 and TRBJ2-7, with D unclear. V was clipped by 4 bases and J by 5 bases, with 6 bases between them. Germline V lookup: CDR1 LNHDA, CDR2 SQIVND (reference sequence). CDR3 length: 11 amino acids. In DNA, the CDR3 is TGTGCCAGTAGTAATCAGAACGAGCAGTACTTC. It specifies CASSNQNEQYF.

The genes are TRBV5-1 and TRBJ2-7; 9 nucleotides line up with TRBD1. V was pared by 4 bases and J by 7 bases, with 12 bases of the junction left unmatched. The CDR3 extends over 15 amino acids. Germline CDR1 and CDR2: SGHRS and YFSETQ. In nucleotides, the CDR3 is TGCGCCAGCAGCGCAACCGGGGACAGGGATCATGAGCAGTACTTC. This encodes CASSATGDRDHEQYF.

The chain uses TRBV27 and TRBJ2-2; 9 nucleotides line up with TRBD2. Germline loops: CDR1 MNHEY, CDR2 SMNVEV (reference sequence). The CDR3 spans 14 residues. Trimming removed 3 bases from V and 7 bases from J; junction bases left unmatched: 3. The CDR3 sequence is CASSLGTSIGELFF. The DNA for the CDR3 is TGTGCCAGCAGTTTGGGGACTAGCATCGGGGAGCTGTTTTTT.

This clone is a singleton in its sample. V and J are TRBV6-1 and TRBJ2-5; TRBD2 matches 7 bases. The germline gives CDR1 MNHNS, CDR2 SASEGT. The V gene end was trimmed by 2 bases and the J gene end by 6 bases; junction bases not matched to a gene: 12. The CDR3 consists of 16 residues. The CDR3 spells CASSELTLAVSQTQYF. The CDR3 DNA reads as TGTGCCAGCAGTGAACTCACGCTAGCGGTGAGCCAGACCCAGTACTTC.

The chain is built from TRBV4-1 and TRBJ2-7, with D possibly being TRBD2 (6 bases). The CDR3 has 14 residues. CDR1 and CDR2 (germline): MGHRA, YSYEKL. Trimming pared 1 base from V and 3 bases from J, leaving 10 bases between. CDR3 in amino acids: CASSQGAGSYEQYF. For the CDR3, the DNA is TGCGCCAGCAGCCAAGGGGCGGGAAGCTACGAGCAGTACTTC.

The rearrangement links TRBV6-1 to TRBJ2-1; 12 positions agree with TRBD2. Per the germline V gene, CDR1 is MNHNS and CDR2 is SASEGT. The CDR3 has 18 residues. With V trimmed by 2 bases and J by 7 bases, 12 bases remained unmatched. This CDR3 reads CASSESFFAGTSGNEQFF. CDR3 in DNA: TGTGCCAGCAGTGAATCCTTCTTCGCCGGGACTAGCGGGAATGAGCAGTTCTTC.

CDR3 bases: TGTGCCAGCAGTTACAGGGGGCGGGAGACCCAGTACTTC. Translating gives CASSYRGRETQYF. V and J are TRBV28 and TRBJ2-5; the match to TRBD1 covers 9 bases. V was pared by 4 bases and J by 5 bases, with 2 bases of the junction left unmatched. Germline V gives CDR1 MDHEN, CDR2 SYDVKM. The CDR3 runs 13 residues.